The TCR beta chain under discussion was sequenced for a study of response to subunit inactivated influenza vaccine. Study conclusions and caveats: Authors proposed each seasonal influenza vaccination draws in few new T cells.

One entry per CDR3 protein results from TCRdb running MiXCR on the RT-PCR reads. The table includes roughly 760,000 distinct CDR3 sequences, around 20% detected once. Details on this clonotype: Antigen specificity is unknown.

This material consisted of PBMCs from blood, taken roughly 5 days after vaccination. The clonotype comes from a man in his fifties or sixties who received an inactivated influenza vaccine.

The CDR3, as DNA: TGTGCCAGCAGGCCGACAGGTATTAGCACAGATACGCAGTATTTT. This gives the protein CASRPTGISTDTQYF. The J gene is TRBJ2-3, the V gene TRBV28; tentative D call: TRBD1 (6 bases). V shed 6 bases and J shed 0 bases, with 13 bases lying between them. The germline CDR1 and CDR2 sequences are MDHEN and SYDVKM. CDR3 length equals 15 residues.